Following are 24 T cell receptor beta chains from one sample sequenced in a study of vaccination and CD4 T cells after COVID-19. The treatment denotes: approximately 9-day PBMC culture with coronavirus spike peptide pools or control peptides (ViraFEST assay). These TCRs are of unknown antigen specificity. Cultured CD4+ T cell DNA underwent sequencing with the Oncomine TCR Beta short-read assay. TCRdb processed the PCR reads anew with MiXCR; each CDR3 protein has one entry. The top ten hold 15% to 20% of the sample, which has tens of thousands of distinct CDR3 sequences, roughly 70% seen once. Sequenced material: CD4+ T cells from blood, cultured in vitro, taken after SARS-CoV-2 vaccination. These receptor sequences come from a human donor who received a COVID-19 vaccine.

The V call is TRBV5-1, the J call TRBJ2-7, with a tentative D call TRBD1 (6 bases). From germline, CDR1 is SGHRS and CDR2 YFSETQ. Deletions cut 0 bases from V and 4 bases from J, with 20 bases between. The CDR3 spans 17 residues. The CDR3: CASSLASRGKLLYEQYF. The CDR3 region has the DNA TGCGCCAGCAGCTTGGCGTCCAGGGGTAAGCTTTTATACGAGCAGTACTTC.

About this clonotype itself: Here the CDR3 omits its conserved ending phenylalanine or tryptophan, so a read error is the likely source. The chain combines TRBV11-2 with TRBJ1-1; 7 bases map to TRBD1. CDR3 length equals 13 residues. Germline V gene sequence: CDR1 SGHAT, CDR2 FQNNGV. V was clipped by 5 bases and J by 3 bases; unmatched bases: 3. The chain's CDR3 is CASSLGQHTEAFS. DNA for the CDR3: TGTGCCAGCAGCCTGGGACAGCACACTGAAGCTTTCTCT.

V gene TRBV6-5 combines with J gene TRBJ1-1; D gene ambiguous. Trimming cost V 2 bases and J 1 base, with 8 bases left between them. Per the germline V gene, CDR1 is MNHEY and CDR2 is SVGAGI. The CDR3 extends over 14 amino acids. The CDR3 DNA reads TGTGCCAGCAGTTACCCCGCTTCGAACACTGAAGCTTTCTTT. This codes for CASSYPASNTEAFF.

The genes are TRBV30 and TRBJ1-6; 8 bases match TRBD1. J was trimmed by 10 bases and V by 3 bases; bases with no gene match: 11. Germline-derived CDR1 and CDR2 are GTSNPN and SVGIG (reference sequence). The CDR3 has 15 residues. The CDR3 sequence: CAWSRPDREFSPLHF. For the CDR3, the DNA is TGTGCCTGGAGCCGACCGGACAGGGAATTCTCACCCCTCCACTTT.

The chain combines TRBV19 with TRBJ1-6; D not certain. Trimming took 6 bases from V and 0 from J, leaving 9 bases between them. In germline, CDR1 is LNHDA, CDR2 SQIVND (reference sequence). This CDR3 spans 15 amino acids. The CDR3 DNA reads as TGTGCCAGTAGGCCGACACTCTCCTATAATTCACCCCTCCACTTT. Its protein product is CASRPTLSYNSPLHF. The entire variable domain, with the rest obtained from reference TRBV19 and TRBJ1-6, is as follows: DGGITQSPKYLFRKEGQNVTLSCEQNLNHDAMYWYRQDPGQGLRLIYYSQIVNDFQKGDIAEGYSVSREKKESFPLTVTSAQKNPTAFYLCASRPTLSYNSPLHFGNGTRLTVT.

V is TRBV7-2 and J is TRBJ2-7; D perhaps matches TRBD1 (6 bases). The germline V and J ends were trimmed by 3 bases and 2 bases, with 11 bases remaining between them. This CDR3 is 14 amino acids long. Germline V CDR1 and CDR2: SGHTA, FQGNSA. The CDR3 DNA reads TGTGCCAGCAGCTTCCTGGGGGCCCCCTACGAGCAGTACTTC. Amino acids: CASSFLGAPYEQYF.

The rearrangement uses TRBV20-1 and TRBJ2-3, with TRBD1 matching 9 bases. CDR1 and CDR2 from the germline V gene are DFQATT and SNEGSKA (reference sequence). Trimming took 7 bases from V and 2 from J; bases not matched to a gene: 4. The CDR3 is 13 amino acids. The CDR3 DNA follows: TGCAGTGGACAGGGGGGGAACACAGATACGCAGTATTTT. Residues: CSGQGGNTDTQYF.

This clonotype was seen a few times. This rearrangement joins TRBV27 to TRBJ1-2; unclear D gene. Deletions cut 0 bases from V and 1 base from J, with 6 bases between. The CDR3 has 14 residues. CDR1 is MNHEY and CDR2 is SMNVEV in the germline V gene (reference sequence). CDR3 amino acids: CASSLSGSNYGYTF. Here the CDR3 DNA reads TGTGCCAGCAGTTTATCCGGCAGTAACTATGGCTACACCTTC.

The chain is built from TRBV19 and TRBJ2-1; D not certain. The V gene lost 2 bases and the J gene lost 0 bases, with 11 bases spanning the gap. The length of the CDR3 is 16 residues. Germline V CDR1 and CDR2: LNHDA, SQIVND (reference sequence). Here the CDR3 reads CASSILGKSSYNEQFF. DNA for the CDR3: TGTGCCAGTAGTATACTGGGGAAAAGCTCCTACAATGAGCAGTTCTTC.

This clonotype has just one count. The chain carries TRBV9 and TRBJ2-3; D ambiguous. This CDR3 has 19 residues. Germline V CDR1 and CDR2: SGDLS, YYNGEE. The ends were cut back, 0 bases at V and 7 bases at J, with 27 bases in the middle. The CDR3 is CASSVGEGAVRAGGYTQYF. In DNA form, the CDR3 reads TGTGCCAGCAGCGTAGGGGAAGGTGCGGTGCGAGCAGGCGGATATACGCAGTATTTT.

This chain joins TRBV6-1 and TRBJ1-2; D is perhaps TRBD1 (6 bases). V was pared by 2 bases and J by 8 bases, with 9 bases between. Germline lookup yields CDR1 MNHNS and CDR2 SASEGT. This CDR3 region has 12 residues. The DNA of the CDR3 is TGTGCCAGCAGTGAAACAGGGACCGGCTACACCTTC. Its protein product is CASSETGTGYTF.

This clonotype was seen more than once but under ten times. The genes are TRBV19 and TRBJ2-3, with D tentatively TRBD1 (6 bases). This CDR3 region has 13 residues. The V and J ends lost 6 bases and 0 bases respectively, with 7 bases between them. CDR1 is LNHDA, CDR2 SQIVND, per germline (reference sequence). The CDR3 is CASRGQSTDTQYF. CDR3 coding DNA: TGTGCCAGTAGAGGACAGAGCACAGATACGCAGTATTTT.

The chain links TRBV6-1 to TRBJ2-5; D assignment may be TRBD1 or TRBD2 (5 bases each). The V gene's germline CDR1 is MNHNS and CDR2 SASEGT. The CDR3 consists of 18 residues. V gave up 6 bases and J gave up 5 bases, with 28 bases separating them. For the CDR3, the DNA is TGTGCCAGCAGCCGACAATTCGAATCCGGGGCGCCTTTGGAGACCCAGTACTTC. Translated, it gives CASSRQFESGAPLETQYF.

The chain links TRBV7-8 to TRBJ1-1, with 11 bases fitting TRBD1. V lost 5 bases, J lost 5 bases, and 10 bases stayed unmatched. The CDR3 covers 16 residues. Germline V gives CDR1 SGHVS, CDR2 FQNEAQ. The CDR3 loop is CASSARGQGGKTEAFF. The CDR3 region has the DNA TGTGCCAGCAGCGCCCGGGGACAGGGGGGCAAGACTGAAGCTTTCTTT.

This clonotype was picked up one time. The CDR3, as DNA: TGTGCCAGCAGCTTAAGGTCCGGGACAGGGGGCGGGAGAACTGAAGCTTTCTTT. Protein: CASSLRSGTGGGRTEAFF. The rearrangement links TRBV7-9 to TRBJ1-1; 12 bases agree with TRBD1. The CDR3 covers 18 residues. V lost 2 bases and J lost 5; bases outside the gene matches: 12. Germline V gene sequence: CDR1 SEHNR, CDR2 FQNEAQ (reference sequence).

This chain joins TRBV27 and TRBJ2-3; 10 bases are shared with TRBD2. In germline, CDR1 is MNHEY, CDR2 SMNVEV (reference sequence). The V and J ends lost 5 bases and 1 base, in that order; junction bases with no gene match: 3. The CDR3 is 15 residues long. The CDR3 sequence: CASSERGGGTDTQYF. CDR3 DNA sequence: TGTGCCAGCAGTGAGCGGGGGGGCGGCACAGATACGCAGTATTTT.

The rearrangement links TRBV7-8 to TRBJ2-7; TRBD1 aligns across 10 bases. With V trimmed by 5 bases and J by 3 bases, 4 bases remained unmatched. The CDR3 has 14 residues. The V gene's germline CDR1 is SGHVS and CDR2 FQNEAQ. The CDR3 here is CASSPRDRGYEQYF. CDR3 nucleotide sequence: TGTGCCAGCAGCCCACGGGACAGGGGCTACGAGCAGTACTTC.

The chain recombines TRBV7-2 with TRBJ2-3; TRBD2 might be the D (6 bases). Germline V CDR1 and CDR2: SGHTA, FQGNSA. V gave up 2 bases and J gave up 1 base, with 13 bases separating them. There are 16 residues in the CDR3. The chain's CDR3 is CASSLRAGSGTDTQYF. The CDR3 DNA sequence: TGTGCCAGCAGCTTAAGGGCGGGGTCGGGCACAGATACGCAGTATTTT.

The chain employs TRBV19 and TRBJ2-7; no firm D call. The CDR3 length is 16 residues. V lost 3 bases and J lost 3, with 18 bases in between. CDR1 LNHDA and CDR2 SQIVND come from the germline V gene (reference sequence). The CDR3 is CASSIFRSATHYEQYF. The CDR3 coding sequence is TGTGCCAGTAGTATTTTTCGGTCGGCGACGCACTACGAGCAGTACTTC.

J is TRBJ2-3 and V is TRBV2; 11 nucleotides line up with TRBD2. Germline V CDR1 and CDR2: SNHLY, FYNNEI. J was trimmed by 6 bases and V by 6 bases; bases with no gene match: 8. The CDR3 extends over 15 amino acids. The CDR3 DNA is TGTGCCAGCAGCCGCCGTACTAGCGGGGGTGATACGCAGTATTTT. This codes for CASSRRTSGGDTQYF.

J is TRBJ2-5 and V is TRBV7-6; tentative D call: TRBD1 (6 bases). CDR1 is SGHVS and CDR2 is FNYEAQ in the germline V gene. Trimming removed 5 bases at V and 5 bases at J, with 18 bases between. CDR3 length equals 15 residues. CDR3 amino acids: CASSNPPGRGETQYF. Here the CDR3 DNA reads TGTGCCAGCAGCAACCCTCCGGGAAGGGGGGAGACCCAGTACTTC.

The CDR3 DNA sequence: TGTGCCAGCAGCTGGGACAGGGACACTGAAGCTTTCTTT. Protein: CASSWDRDTEAFF. The rearrangement links TRBV14 to TRBJ1-1, with 9 bases matching TRBD1. This CDR3 has 13 amino acids. CDR1 and CDR2 from the germline V gene are SGHDN and FVKESK. V was clipped by 5 bases and J by 3 bases; unmatched bases: 1.

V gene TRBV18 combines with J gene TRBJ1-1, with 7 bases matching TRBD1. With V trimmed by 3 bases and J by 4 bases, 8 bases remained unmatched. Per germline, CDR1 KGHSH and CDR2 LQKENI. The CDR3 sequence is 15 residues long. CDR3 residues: CASSPSDRVGTEAFF. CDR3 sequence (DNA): TGTGCCAGCTCACCCTCCGACAGGGTGGGCACTGAAGCTTTCTTT. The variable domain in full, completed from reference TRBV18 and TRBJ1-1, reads NAGVMQNPRHLVRRRGQEARLRCSPMKGHSHVYWYRQLPEEGLKFMVYLQKENIIDESGMPKERFSAEFPKEGPSILRIQQVVRGDSAAYFCASSPSDRVGTEAFFGQGTRLTVV.

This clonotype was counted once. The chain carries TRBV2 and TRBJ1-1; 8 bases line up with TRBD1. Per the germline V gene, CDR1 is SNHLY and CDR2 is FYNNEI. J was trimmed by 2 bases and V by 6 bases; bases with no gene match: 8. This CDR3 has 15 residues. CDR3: CASRGRQGFNTEAFF. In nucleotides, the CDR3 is TGTGCCAGCAGGGGGAGACAGGGGTTTAACACTGAAGCTTTCTTT.